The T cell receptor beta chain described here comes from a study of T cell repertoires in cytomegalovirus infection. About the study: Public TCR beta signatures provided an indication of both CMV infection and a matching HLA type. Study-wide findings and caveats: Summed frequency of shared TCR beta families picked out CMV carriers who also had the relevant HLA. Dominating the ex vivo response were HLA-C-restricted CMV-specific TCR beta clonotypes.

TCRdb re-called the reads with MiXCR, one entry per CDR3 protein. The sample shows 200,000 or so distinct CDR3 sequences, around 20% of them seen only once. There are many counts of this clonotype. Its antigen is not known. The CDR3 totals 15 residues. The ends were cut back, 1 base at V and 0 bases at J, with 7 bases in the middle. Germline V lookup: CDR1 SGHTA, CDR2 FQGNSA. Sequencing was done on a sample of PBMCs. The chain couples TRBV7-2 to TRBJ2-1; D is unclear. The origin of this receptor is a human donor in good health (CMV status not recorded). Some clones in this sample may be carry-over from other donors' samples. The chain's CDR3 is CASSLEHPSYNEQFF. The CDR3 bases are TGTGCCAGCAGCTTAGAACACCCCTCCTACAATGAGCAGTTCTTC.